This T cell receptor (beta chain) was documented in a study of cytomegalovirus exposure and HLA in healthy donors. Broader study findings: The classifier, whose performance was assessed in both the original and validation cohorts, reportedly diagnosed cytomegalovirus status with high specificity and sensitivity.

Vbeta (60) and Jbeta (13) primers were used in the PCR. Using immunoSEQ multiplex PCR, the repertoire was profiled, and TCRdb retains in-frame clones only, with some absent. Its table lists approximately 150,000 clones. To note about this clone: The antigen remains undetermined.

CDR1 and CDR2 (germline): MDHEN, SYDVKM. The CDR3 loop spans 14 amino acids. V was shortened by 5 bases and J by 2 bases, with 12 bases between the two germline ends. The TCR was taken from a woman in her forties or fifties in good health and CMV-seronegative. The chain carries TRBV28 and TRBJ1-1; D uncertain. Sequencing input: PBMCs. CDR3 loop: CASSEPGGNTEAFF. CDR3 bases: TGTGCCAGCAGTGAACCGGGAGGAAACACTGAAGCTTTCTTT.